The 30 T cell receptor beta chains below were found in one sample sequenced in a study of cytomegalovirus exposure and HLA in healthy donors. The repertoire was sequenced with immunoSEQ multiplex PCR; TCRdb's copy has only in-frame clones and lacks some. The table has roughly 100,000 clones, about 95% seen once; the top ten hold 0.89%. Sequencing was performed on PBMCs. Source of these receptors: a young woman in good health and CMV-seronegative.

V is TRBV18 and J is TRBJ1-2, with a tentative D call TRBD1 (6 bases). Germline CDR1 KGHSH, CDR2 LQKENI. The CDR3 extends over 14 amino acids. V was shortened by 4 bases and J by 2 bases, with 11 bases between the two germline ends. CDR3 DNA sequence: TGTGCCAGCTCACTCGACAGGTCAAACTATGGCTACACCTTC. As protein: CASSLDRSNYGYTF.

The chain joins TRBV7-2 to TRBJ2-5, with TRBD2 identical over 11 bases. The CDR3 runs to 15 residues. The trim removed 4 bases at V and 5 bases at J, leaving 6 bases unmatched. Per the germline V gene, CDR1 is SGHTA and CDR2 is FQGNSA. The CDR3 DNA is TGTGCCAGCAGCTCCTTAGCGGGGGGGTACGAGACCCAGTACTTC. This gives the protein CASSSLAGGYETQYF.

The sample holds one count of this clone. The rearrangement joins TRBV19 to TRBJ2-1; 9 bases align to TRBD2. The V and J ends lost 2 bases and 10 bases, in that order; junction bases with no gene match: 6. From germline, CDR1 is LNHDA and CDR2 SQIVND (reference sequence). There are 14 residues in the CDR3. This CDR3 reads CASSISGGPEEQFF. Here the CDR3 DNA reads TGTGCCAGTAGTATAAGCGGGGGGCCGGAGGAGCAGTTCTTC. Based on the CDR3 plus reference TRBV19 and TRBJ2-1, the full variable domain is DGGITQSPKYLFRKEGQNVTLSCEQNLNHDAMYWYRQDPGQGLRLIYYSQIVNDFQKGDIAEGYSVSREKKESFPLTVTSAQKNPTAFYLCASSISGGPEEQFFGPGTRLTVL.

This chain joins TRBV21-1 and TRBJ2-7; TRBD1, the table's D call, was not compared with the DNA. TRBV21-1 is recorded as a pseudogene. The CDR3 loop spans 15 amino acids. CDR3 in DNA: TGTGCCAGCAGGACGGGACAGGGGGATATCTACGAGCAGTACTTC. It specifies CASRTGQGDIYEQYF.

The CDR3 sequence: CASSIAGRGGYTF. The DNA of the CDR3 is TGTGCCAGTAGTATCGCAGGGAGGGGTGGCTACACCTTC. The V gene is TRBV19, the J gene TRBJ1-2; possible D gene TRBD1, 5 bases. The CDR3 covers 13 residues. V was clipped by 3 bases and J by 7 bases, with 12 bases between them. The germline V gene encodes CDR1 LNHDA and CDR2 SQIVND (reference sequence).

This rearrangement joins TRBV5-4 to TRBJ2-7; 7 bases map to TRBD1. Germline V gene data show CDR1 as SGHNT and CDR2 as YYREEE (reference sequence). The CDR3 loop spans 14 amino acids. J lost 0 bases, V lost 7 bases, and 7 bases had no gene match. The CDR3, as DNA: TGTGCCAGCGCCAACAGGGGCGACTCCTACGAGCAGTACTTC. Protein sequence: CASANRGDSYEQYF. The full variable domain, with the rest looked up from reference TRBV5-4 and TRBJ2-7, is ETGVTQSPTHLIKTRGQQVTLRCSSQSGHNTVSWYQQALGQGPQFIFQYYREEENGRGNFPPRFSGLQFPNYSSELNVNALELDDSALYLCASANRGDSYEQYFGPGTRLTVT.

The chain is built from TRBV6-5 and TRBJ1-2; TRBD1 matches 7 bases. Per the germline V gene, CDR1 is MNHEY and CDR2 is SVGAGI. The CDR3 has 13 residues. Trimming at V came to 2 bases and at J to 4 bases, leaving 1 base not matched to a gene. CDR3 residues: CASSYGDSYGYTF. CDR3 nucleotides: TGTGCCAGCAGTTACGGGGACAGCTATGGCTACACCTTC.

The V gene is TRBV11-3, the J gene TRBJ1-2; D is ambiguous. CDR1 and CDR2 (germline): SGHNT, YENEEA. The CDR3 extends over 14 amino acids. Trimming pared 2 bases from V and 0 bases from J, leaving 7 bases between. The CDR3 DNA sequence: TGTGCCAGCAGCTTACGAGGAGCTAACTATGGCTACACCTTC. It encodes CASSLRGANYGYTF.

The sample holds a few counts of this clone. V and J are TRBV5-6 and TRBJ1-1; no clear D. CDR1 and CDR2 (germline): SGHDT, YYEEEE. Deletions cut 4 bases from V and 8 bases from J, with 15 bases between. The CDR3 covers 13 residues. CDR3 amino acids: CASSPWVGIEAFF. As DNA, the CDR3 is TGTGCCAGCAGCCCCTGGGTCGGGATAGAAGCTTTCTTT.

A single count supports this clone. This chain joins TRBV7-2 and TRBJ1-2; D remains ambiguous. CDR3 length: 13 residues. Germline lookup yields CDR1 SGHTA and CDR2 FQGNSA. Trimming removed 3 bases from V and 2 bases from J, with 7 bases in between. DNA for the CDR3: TGTGCCAGCAGCTTGGGCAAAAACTATGGCTACACCTTC. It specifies CASSLGKNYGYTF.

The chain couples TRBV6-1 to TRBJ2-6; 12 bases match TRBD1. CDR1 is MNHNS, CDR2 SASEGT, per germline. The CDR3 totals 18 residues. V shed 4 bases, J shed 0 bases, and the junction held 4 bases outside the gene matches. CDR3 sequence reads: CASSGDRGLVSGANVLTF. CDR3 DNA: TGTGCCAGCAGTGGGGACAGGGGGCTCGTCTCTGGGGCCAACGTCCTGACTTTC.

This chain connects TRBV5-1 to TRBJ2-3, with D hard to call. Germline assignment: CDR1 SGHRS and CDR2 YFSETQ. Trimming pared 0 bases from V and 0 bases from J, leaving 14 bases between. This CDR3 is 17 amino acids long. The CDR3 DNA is TGCGCCAGCAGCTTGGTCTCCGCACATTCTAGCACAGATACGCAGTATTTT. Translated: CASSLVSAHSSTDTQYF.

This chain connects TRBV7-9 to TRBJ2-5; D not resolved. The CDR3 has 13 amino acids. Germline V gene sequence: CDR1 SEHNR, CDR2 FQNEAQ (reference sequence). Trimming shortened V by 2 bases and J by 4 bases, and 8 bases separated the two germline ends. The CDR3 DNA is TGTGCCAGCAGCTTACAGGTGGGAGAGACCCAGTACTTC. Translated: CASSLQVGETQYF.

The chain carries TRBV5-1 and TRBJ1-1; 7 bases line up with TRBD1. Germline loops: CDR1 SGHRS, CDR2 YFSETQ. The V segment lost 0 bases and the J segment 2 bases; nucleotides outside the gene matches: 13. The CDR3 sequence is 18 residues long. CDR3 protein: CASSLEGVRTGANTEAFF. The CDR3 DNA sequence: TGCGCCAGCAGCTTGGAAGGGGTAAGGACAGGAGCTAACACTGAAGCTTTCTTT.

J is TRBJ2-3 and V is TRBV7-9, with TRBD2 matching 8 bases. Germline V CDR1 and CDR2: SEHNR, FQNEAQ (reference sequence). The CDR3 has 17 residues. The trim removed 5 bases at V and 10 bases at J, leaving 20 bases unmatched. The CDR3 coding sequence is TGTGCCAGCAGCCCGCGGGGTCACGGGGGGGCCTTCGAGGCGCAGTATTTT. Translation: CASSPRGHGGAFEAQYF.

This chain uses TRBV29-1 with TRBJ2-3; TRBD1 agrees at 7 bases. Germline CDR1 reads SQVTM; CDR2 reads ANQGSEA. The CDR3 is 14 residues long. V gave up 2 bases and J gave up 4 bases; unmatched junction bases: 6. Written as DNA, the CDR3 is TGCAGCGTTGAACTGGGCCAGGGGGCAGATACGCAGTATTTT. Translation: CSVELGQGADTQYF.

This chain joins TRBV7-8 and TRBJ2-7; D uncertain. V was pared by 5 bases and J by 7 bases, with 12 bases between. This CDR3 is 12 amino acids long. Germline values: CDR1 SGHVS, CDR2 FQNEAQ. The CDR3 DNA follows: TGTGCCAGCAGCAGCTCACTCCAAGAGCAGTACTTC. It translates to CASSSSLQEQYF.

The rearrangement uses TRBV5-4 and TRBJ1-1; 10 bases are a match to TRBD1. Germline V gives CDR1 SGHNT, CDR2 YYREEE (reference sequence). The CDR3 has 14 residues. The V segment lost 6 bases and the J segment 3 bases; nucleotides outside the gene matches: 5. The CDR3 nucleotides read TGTGCCAGCAACCCCGGGACAGGGGACACTGAAGCTTTCTTT. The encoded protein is CASNPGTGDTEAFF.

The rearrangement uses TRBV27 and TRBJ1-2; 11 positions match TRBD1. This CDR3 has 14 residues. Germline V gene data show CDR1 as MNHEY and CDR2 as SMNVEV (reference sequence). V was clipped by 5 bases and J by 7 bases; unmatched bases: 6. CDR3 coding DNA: TGTGCCAGCAGTCGTACGGACAGGGGGCCTGGCTACACCTTC. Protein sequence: CASSRTDRGPGYTF.

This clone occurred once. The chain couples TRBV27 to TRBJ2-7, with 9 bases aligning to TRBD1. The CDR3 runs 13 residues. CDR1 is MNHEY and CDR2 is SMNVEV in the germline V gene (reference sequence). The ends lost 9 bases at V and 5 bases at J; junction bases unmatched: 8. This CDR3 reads CASGTGNLNEQYF. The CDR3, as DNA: TGTGCCAGTGGGACAGGGAATTTGAACGAGCAGTACTTC.

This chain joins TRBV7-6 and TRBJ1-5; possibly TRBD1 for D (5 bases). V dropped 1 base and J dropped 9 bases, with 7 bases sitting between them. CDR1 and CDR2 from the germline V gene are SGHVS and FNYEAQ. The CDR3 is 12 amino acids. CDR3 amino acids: CASSLGGAPQHF. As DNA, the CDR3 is TGTGCCAGCAGCTTAGGTGGGGCGCCCCAGCATTTT.

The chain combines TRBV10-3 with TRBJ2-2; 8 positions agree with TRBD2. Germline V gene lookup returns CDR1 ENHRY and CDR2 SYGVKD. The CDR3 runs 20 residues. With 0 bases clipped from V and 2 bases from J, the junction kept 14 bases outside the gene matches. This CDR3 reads CAISESPTGTRAANTGELFF. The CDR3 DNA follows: TGTGCCATCAGTGAGTCCCCAACCGGGACTAGAGCCGCAAACACCGGGGAGCTGTTTTTT.

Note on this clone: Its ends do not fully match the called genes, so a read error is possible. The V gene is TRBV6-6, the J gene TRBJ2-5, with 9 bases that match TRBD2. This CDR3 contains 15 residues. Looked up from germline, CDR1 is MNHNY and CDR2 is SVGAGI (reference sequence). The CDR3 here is CASSDEAGGQETPYF. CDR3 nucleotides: TGTGCCAGCAGTGACGAAGCGGGAGGCCAAGAGACCCCGTACTTC.

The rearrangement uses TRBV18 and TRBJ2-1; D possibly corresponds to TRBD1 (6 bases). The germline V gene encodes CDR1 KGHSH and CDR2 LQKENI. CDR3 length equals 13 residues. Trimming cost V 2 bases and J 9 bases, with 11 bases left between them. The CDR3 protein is CASSPWTEPEQFF. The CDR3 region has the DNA TGTGCCAGCTCACCATGGACAGAACCTGAGCAGTTCTTC.

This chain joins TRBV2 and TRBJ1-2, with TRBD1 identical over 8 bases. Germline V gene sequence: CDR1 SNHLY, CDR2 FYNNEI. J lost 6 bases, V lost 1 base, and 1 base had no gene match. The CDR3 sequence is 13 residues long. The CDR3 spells CASSEGTGNGYTF. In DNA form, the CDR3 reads TGTGCCAGCAGTGAAGGGACAGGGAATGGCTACACCTTC. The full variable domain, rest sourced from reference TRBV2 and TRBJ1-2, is EPEVTQTPSHQVTQMGQEVILRCVPISNHLYFYWYRQILGQKVEFLVSFYNNEISEKSEIFDDQFSVERPDGSNFTLKIRSTKLEDSAMYFCASSEGTGNGYTFGSGTRLTVV.

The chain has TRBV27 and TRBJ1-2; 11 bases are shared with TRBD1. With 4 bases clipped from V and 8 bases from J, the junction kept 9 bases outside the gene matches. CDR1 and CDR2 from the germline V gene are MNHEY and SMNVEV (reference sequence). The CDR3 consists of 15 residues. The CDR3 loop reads CASSSRTGGARGYTF. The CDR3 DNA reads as TGTGCCAGCAGTTCCCGGACAGGGGGCGCGAGGGGCTACACCTTC.

CDR3 nucleotide sequence: TGTGCCAGCTCACCGACACTAGCGGGAAGCACAGATACGCAGTATTTT. It is translated as CASSPTLAGSTDTQYF. The J gene is TRBJ2-3, the V gene TRBV18, with 10 nucleotides matching TRBD2. This CDR3 comprises 16 residues. Per the germline V gene, CDR1 is KGHSH and CDR2 is LQKENI. J lost 0 bases, V lost 3 bases, and 3 bases had no gene match. Full variable domain (remainder filled in from reference TRBV18 and TRBJ2-3): NAGVMQNPRHLVRRRGQEARLRCSPMKGHSHVYWYRQLPEEGLKFMVYLQKENIIDESGMPKERFSAEFPKEGPSILRIQQVVRGDSAAYFCASSPTLAGSTDTQYFGPGTRLTVL.

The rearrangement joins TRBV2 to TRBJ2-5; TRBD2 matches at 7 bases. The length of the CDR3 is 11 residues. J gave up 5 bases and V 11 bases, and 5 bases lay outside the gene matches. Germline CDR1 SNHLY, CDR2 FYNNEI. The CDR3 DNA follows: TGTGCCGGCGGGGGTGAGGAGACCCAGTACTTC. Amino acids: CAGGGEETQYF.

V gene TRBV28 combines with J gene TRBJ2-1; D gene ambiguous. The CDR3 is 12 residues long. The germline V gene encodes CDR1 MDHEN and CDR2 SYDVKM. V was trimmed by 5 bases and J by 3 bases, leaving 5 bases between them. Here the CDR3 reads CASSVDYNEQFF. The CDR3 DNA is TGTGCCAGCAGTGTAGACTACAATGAGCAGTTCTTC. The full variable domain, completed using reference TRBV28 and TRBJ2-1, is DVKVTQSSRYLVKRTGEKVFLECVQDMDHENMFWYRQDPGLGLRLIYFSYDVKMKEKGDIPEGYSVSREKKERFSLILESASTNQTSMYLCASSVDYNEQFFGPGTRLTVL.

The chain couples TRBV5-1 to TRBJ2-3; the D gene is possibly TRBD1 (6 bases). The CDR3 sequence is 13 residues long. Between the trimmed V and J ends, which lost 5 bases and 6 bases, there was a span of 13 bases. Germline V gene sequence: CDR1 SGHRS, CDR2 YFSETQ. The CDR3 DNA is TGCGCCAGCAGACCTGACGACAGGGATACGCAGTATTTT. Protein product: CASRPDDRDTQYF.